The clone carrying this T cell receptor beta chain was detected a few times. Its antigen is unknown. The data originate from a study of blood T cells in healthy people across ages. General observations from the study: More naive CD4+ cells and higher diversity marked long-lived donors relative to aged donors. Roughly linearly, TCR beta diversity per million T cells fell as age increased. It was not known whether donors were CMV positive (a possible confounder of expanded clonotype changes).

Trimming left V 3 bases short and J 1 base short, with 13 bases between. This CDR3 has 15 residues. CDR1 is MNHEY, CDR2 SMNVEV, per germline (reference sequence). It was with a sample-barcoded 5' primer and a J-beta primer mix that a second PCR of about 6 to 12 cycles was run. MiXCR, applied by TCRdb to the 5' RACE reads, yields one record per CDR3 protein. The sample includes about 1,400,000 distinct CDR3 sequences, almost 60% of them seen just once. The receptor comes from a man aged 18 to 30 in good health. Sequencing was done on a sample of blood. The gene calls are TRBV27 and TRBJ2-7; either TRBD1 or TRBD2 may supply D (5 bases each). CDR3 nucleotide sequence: TGTGCCAGCAGTTTGGGGACGCCGAGTTCCTACGAGCAGTACTTC. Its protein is CASSLGTPSSYEQYF.